This section outlines one T cell receptor beta chain sequence together with its context. Its antigen remains unidentified. A junction boundary mismatches the germline segment, possibly from a read error. Other DNA sequences from this sample encode an identical CDR3 as well. This sample was taken from a study of OX40 agonist ivuxolimab in advanced cancers. Study-level findings and limits: Among the least clonally expanded were partial responders at 0.1-3.0 mg/kg. The CD4+ and CD8+ T cells in the blood had expanded clonally by week 6 at 0.1 to 3.0 mg/kg.

Germline V gene lookup returns CDR1 LGHNA and CDR2 YSLEER. This CDR3 is 15 amino acids long. Libraries were prepared by immunoSEQ multiplex PCR; TCRdb keeps only in-frame clonotypes and omits some of them. The table records roughly 100,000 clones, approximately 90% of them present only once. The sequence came from an adult with an advanced solid tumor such as melanoma, head and neck, liver or kidney cancer. This material consisted of CD4+ or CD8+ T cells sorted from blood, taken in a trial of the OX40 agonist ivuxolimab. This chain links TRBV4-3 with TRBJ1-2, with 7 bases identical to TRBD1. The CDR3 coding sequence is TGCGCCAGCAGCCAAGAGGACAGGAAGGGAAATGGCTATACCTTC. This encodes CASSQEDRKGNGYTF.